The rows below give T cell receptor beta chains drawn from one sample of a study of response to subunit inactivated influenza vaccine. TCRdb re-analysed the RT-PCR reads in MiXCR, keeping a single row per CDR3 protein. The sample contains approximately 730,000 distinct CDR3 sequences, over 11% of which appear only once. The source material was PBMCs from blood, sampled roughly 2 weeks before vaccination. The receptors stem from a man aged 45 to 65 who received an inactivated influenza vaccine. CDR3s include the opening cysteine and the closing phenylalanine or tryptophan. D genes are given only for firm matches. Clone size is shown for a subset of rows, as once, few, many or a class of expanded clone.

J gene,clone size,V gene,D gene,CDR3 DNA,CDR3 protein
TRBJ1-5,few,TRBV4-1,NA,TGCGCCAGCAGCCAAGGCGGGGCCTACTTCGACAATCAGCCCCAGCATTTT,CASSQGGAYFDNQPQHF
TRBJ2-1,NA,TRBV20-1,TRBD2,TGCAGGCCCGGGACTAGCGTCCATGAGCAGTTCTTC,CRPGTSVHEQFF
TRBJ2-2,few,TRBV19,TRBD2,TGTGCCAGTAGTCTCCGGACTAGCGGGAGGGCCGGGAACACCGGGGAGCTGTTTTTT,CASSLRTSGRAGNTGELFF
TRBJ2-7,NA,TRBV10-3,NA,TGTGCCATCAGTGAACCCCAGCCGACCTACGAGCAGTACTTC,CAISEPQPTYEQYF
TRBJ2-7,NA,TRBV6-2/TRBV6-3,NA,TGTGCCAGCAGTTACATCGGGGTTGCGAACGAGCAGTACTTC,CASSYIGVANEQYF
TRBJ2-1,many,TRBV29-1,NA,TGCAGCGTTGGATCAGGTTCGGGATTCTCCTACAATGAGCAGTTCTTC,CSVGSGSGFSYNEQFF
TRBJ2-7,NA,TRBV5-1,TRBD1,TGCGCCAGCAGCCCCCGGACAGGGGGAGGATACGAGCAGTACTTC,CASSPRTGGGYEQYF
TRBJ2-2,few,TRBV20-1,NA,TGCAGTGTAAGGGAGGTGAACACCGGGGAGCTGTTTTTT,CSVREVNTGELFF
TRBJ2-7,NA,TRBV15,TRBD1,TGTGCCACCAGCGGCCAACAGGGGGTCCCTTACGAGCAGTACTTC,CATSGQQGVPYEQYF
TRBJ2-3,NA,TRBV15,TRBD2,TGTGCCACCAGCAGAGGAGTAGGCGGGAGCCGATTCACAGATACGCAGTATTTT,CATSRGVGGSRFTDTQYF
TRBJ2-7,NA,TRBV6-5,TRBD2,TGTGCCAGCAGCTACGGGACTAGTAAAGGCTACGAGCAGTACTTC,CASSYGTSKGYEQYF
TRBJ1-4,NA,TRBV12-3/TRBV12-4,TRBD1,TGTGCCAGCAGAAGGACAGGGGGCACTAATGAAAAACTGTTTTTT,CASRRTGGTNEKLFF
TRBJ2-3,few,TRBV6-1,NA,TGTGCCAGTTACCTGGATACGCAGTATTTT,CASYLDTQYF
TRBJ1-1,NA,TRBV6-5,NA,TGTGCCAGCAGTTACCGAGACGGGGGCCTAATGAACACTGAAGCTTTCTTT,CASSYRDGGLMNTEAFF
TRBJ1-1,few,TRBV10-2,NA,TGCGCCAGTAAACAGGGCCCCCTCATGAACACTGAAGCTTTCTTT,CASKQGPLMNTEAFF
TRBJ2-1,NA,TRBV7-8,NA,TGTGCCAGCAGCTTAGAAGCTAGGACCTATTCCTCCTACAATGAGCAGTTCTTC,CASSLEARTYSSYNEQFF
TRBJ2-5,few,TRBV7-8,NA,TGTGCCAGCAGCTTAATCATACGGAGACAAAAGATAGAGACCCAGTACTTC,CASSLIIRRQKIETQYF
TRBJ2-7,NA,TRBV5-1,NA,TGCGCCAGCAGCCGCTCGGGCGGGTACTACGAGCAGTACTTC,CASSRSGGYYEQYF
TRBJ2-1,NA,TRBV15,NA,TGTGCCACCAGCACACAGGGAGCGAACAATGAGCAGTTCTTC,CATSTQGANNEQFF
TRBJ1-6,few,TRBV2,TRBD1,TGTGCCAGCAGTGAAATAAGGCCAGGGGGCGGTTATAATTCACCCCTCCACTTT,CASSEIRPGGGYNSPLHF
TRBJ2-1,few,TRBV20-1,TRBD2,TGCAGTGCTAGTGGGACTAGCGGGAGGAACCAGCAGTTCTTC,CSASGTSGRNQQFF
TRBJ1-2,many,TRBV5-1,NA,TGCGCCAGCAGCACCGAACACCGAGGAGGAAGTGGCTACACCTTC,CASSTEHRGGSGYTF
TRBJ1-2,few,TRBV12-3/TRBV12-4,NA,TGTGCCAGCAGTTCCCTCCAGGACCTCTCTAACTATGGCTACACCTTC,CASSSLQDLSNYGYTF
TRBJ1-1,NA,TRBV12-3/TRBV12-4,NA,TGTGCCAGCAGTCCCCGGGGAGGGCACACTGAAGCTTTCTTT,CASSPRGGHTEAFF
TRBJ2-1,NA,TRBV27,NA,TGTGCCAGCAGTTTACCTTGGGGCGCCCAGCAGTTCTTC,CASSLPWGAQQFF
TRBJ2-7,few,TRBV27,NA,TGTGCCAGCAGTTTATCTCACGGGGCGAGCTCCTACGAGCAGTACTTC,CASSLSHGASSYEQYF
TRBJ2-7,many,TRBV7-6,TRBD2,TGTGCCAGCAGCCCGGGGACTAGCGGCACCTACGAGCAGTACTTC,CASSPGTSGTYEQYF